A selection of T cell receptor beta chains follows, all from one sample in a study of long-term antiretroviral therapy in people with HIV. The repertoire was sequenced with immunoSEQ multiplex PCR; TCRdb's copy has only in-frame clones and lacks some. This sample has tens of thousands of clones, with around 83% found just once. Here the sequenced sample was unsorted PBMCs, taken 0.4 years after starting antiretroviral therapy. The receptor set was obtained from a man aged 18 to 30 with HIV. Both conserved end residues are part of each CDR3. The order of the fields is D gene, clone size, J gene, V gene, CDR3 protein, CDR3 DNA. The D gene is left open where the match is weak. Rows may omit the clone size; those that give it use once, few, many or a size class.

d_gene: .; abundance: once; j_gene: TRBJ2-1; v_gene: TRBV20-1; CDR3aa: CSARVGGEQFF; CDR3nt: TGCAGTGCTAGAGTTGGGGGGGAGCAGTTCTTC
d_gene: .; abundance: once; j_gene: TRBJ2-3; v_gene: TRBV6-5; CDR3aa: CASSYPGDTQYF; CDR3nt: TGTGCCAGCAGTTACCCCGGAGATACGCAGTATTTT
d_gene: .; abundance: .; j_gene: TRBJ1-3; v_gene: TRBV7-9; CDR3aa: CASSLQVSGENTIYF; CDR3nt: TGTGCCAGCAGCTTACAAGTCAGTGGGGAAAACACCATATATTTT
d_gene: TRBD2; abundance: .; j_gene: TRBJ2-3; v_gene: TRBV6-4; CDR3aa: CASSDEAGGSTDTQYF; CDR3nt: TGTGCCAGCAGTGACGAAGCGGGGGGCTCCACAGATACGCAGTATTTT
d_gene: TRBD1; abundance: .; j_gene: TRBJ2-7; v_gene: TRBV6-5; CDR3aa: CASSYYRDRGEQYF; CDR3nt: TGTGCCAGCAGTTACTACCGGGACAGGGGAGAGCAGTACTTC
d_gene: TRBD2; abundance: .; j_gene: TRBJ2-7; v_gene: TRBV28; CDR3aa: CASRRLAAAYEQYF; CDR3nt: TGTGCCAGCAGGCGACTAGCGGCTGCCTACGAGCAGTACTTC
d_gene: .; abundance: .; j_gene: TRBJ1-5; v_gene: TRBV5-1; CDR3aa: CASRPWADDNQPQHF; CDR3nt: TGCGCCAGCCGCCCCTGGGCCGACGACAATCAGCCCCAGCATTTT
d_gene: TRBD1; abundance: .; j_gene: TRBJ2-1; v_gene: TRBV5-1; CDR3aa: CASTPGTGGYNEQFF; CDR3nt: TGCGCCAGCACCCCCGGGACAGGGGGTTACAATGAGCAGTTCTTC
d_gene: TRBD1; abundance: .; j_gene: TRBJ2-1; v_gene: TRBV19; CDR3aa: CASSVGQGSHNEQFF; CDR3nt: TGTGCCAGTAGTGTTGGACAGGGCTCCCACAATGAGCAGTTCTTC
d_gene: TRBD1; abundance: once; j_gene: TRBJ2-2; v_gene: TRBV11-3; CDR3aa: CASSPSSGDSVWTGELFF; CDR3nt: TGTGCCAGCAGCCCCAGCTCTGGGGACAGCGTCTGGACCGGGGAGCTGTTTTTT
d_gene: .; abundance: .; j_gene: TRBJ2-3; v_gene: TRBV5-4; CDR3aa: CASSHSTDTQYF; CDR3nt: TGTGCCAGCAGCCATAGCACAGATACGCAGTATTTT
d_gene: .; abundance: once; j_gene: TRBJ2-7; v_gene: TRBV19; CDR3aa: CASSMGSGTAYEQYF; CDR3nt: TGTGCCAGTAGTATGGGATCGGGTACGGCCTACGAGCAGTACTTC
d_gene: TRBD1; abundance: .; j_gene: TRBJ2-7; v_gene: TRBV4-3; CDR3aa: CASSLGTGLVYEQYF; CDR3nt: TGCGCCAGCAGCCTAGGGACAGGGTTGGTCTACGAGCAGTACTTC
d_gene: .; abundance: few; j_gene: TRBJ1-2; v_gene: TRBV4-1; CDR3aa: CASSQDGRAYGYTF; CDR3nt: TGCGCCAGCAGCCAAGATGGCAGGGCTTATGGCTACACCTTC
d_gene: .; abundance: .; j_gene: TRBJ2-7; v_gene: TRBV27; CDR3aa: CASSLSGSSYEQYF; CDR3nt: TGTGCCAGCAGTTTAAGCGGGTCGTCCTACGAGCAGTACTTC
d_gene: TRBD1; abundance: few; j_gene: TRBJ2-7; v_gene: TRBV5-5; CDR3aa: CASRDWGRGSSSYEQYF; CDR3nt: TGTGCCAGCAGGGATTGGGGCAGGGGGTCGAGCTCCTACGAGCAGTACTTC
d_gene: TRBD1; abundance: .; j_gene: TRBJ2-7; v_gene: TRBV28; CDR3aa: CASSSAGTGTYEQYF; CDR3nt: TGTGCCAGCAGTTCAGCCGGGACAGGAACCTACGAGCAGTACTTC
d_gene: .; abundance: .; j_gene: TRBJ2-7; v_gene: TRBV27; CDR3aa: CASSSIPHYEQYF; CDR3nt: TGTGCCAGCAGTTCAATTCCCCACTACGAGCAGTACTTC
d_gene: .; abundance: .; j_gene: TRBJ2-3; v_gene: TRBV6-5; CDR3aa: CASNTPGVTDTQYF; CDR3nt: TGTGCCAGCAATACTCCTGGAGTGACAGATACGCAGTATTTT
d_gene: TRBD1; abundance: few; j_gene: TRBJ1-2; v_gene: TRBV7-9; CDR3aa: CASSIDRAYGYTF; CDR3nt: TGTGCCAGCAGCATTGACAGGGCCTATGGCTACACCTTC
d_gene: .; abundance: once; j_gene: TRBJ1-2; v_gene: TRBV7-9; CDR3aa: CASSLAEGIWGKYGYTF; CDR3nt: TGTGCCAGCAGCTTAGCGGAGGGAATATGGGGGAAATATGGCTACACCTTC
d_gene: TRBD2; abundance: .; j_gene: TRBJ2-5; v_gene: TRBV5-1; CDR3aa: CASSQGLAGGETQYF; CDR3nt: TGCGCCAGCAGCCAGGGACTAGCGGGGGGAGAGACCCAGTACTTC
d_gene: .; abundance: .; j_gene: TRBJ1-2; v_gene: TRBV6-5; CDR3aa: CASSYSADVTYGYTF; CDR3nt: TGTGCCAGCAGTTACTCGGCAGATGTCACTTATGGCTACACCTTC
d_gene: .; abundance: .; j_gene: TRBJ1-5; v_gene: TRBV4-3; CDR3aa: CASSQEGGVPYQPQHF; CDR3nt: TGCGCCAGCAGCCAAGAGGGGGGGGTTCCTTATCAGCCCCAGCATTTT
d_gene: .; abundance: .; j_gene: TRBJ2-2; v_gene: TRBV2; CDR3aa: CASRRENTGELFF; CDR3nt: TGTGCCAGCAGGAGGGAGAACACCGGGGAGCTGTTTTTT
d_gene: .; abundance: .; j_gene: TRBJ2-7; v_gene: TRBV6-4; CDR3aa: CASSEGAAGEQYF; CDR3nt: TGTGCCAGCAGTGAGGGGGCCGCCGGCGAGCAGTACTTC
d_gene: .; abundance: .; j_gene: TRBJ2-5; v_gene: TRBV14; CDR3aa: CASSQVQRETQYF; CDR3nt: TGTGCCAGCAGCCAAGTGCAGAGAGAGACCCAGTACTTC
d_gene: .; abundance: .; j_gene: TRBJ1-1; v_gene: TRBV7-2; CDR3aa: CASSLDFTNTEAFF; CDR3nt: TGTGCCAGCAGCTTAGATTTCACGAACACTGAAGCTTTCTTT
d_gene: TRBD1; abundance: .; j_gene: TRBJ1-3; v_gene: TRBV9; CDR3aa: CASSLNRGFLGDTIYF; CDR3nt: TGTGCCAGCAGCCTCAACAGGGGGTTTTTAGGTGACACCATATATTTT
d_gene: .; abundance: .; j_gene: TRBJ1-1; v_gene: TRBV6-4; CDR3aa: CASSDSYGFEAFF; CDR3nt: TGTGCCAGCAGTGACTCTTACGGATTTGAAGCTTTCTTT
d_gene: TRBD2; abundance: .; j_gene: TRBJ2-7; v_gene: TRBV7-9; CDR3aa: CASSLGGLASTYEQYF; CDR3nt: TGTGCCAGCAGCTTGGGGGGACTAGCGTCGACCTACGAGCAGTACTTC
d_gene: .; abundance: .; j_gene: TRBJ1-1; v_gene: TRBV12-5; CDR3aa: CASGPTDEAFF; CDR3nt: TGTGCTAGTGGACCTACAGATGAAGCTTTCTTT
d_gene: .; abundance: .; j_gene: TRBJ2-1; v_gene: TRBV15; CDR3aa: CATSRAGINEQFF; CDR3nt: TGTGCCACCAGCAGAGCGGGCATAAATGAGCAGTTCTTC
d_gene: .; abundance: .; j_gene: TRBJ1-1; v_gene: TRBV4-1; CDR3aa: CASSQALDNTEAFF; CDR3nt: TGCGCCAGCAGCCAAGCGTTAGATAACACTGAAGCTTTCTTT
d_gene: TRBD1; abundance: few; j_gene: TRBJ1-1; v_gene: TRBV19; CDR3aa: CASSIDRGQGQSMNTEAFF; CDR3nt: TGTGCCAGTAGTATAGATCGGGGACAGGGCCAATCAATGAACACTGAAGCTTTCTTT
d_gene: TRBD2; abundance: .; j_gene: TRBJ2-1; v_gene: TRBV27; CDR3aa: CASSLSGGRYNEQFF; CDR3nt: TGTGCCAGCAGCCTAAGCGGGGGAAGGTACAATGAGCAGTTCTTC
d_gene: .; abundance: .; j_gene: TRBJ2-7; v_gene: TRBV21-1; CDR3aa: CASSKVGRAYEQYF; CDR3nt: TGTGCCAGCAGCAAAGTCGGGAGGGCCTATGAGCAGTACTTC
d_gene: .; abundance: .; j_gene: TRBJ1-1; v_gene: TRBV5-1; CDR3aa: CASSLAQGSAEAFF; CDR3nt: TGCGCCAGCAGCTTGGCCCAGGGGAGCGCTGAAGCTTTCTTT
d_gene: TRBD1; abundance: .; j_gene: TRBJ2-7; v_gene: TRBV28; CDR3aa: CASSLQGASYEQYF; CDR3nt: TGTGCCAGCAGTTTGCAGGGGGCCTCCTACGAGCAGTACTTC
d_gene: TRBD2; abundance: .; j_gene: TRBJ2-7; v_gene: TRBV10-3; CDR3aa: CAISERGGGVSSYEQYF; CDR3nt: TGTGCCATCAGTGAGCGGGGCGGGGGGGTTAGCTCCTACGAGCAGTACTTC
d_gene: TRBD1; abundance: .; j_gene: TRBJ1-5; v_gene: TRBV18; CDR3aa: CASSPKGQGAWQPQHF; CDR3nt: TGTGCCAGCTCACCAAAGGGACAGGGGGCTTGGCAGCCCCAGCATTTT
d_gene: .; abundance: once; j_gene: TRBJ1-2; v_gene: TRBV29-1; CDR3aa: CSVVYGAYGYTF; CDR3nt: TGCAGCGTTGTCTACGGGGCCTATGGCTACACCTTC
d_gene: TRBD1; abundance: .; j_gene: TRBJ1-5; v_gene: TRBV6-5; CDR3aa: CASSLNTGGGQPQHF; CDR3nt: TGTGCCAGCAGTCTTAATACAGGGGGAGGTCAGCCCCAGCATTTT
d_gene: TRBD1; abundance: .; j_gene: TRBJ2-7; v_gene: TRBV27; CDR3aa: CASSLMGQGEQYF; CDR3nt: TGTGCCAGCAGTTTAATGGGACAGGGCGAGCAGTACTTC
d_gene: .; abundance: .; j_gene: TRBJ2-1; v_gene: TRBV7-9; CDR3aa: CASSLEEAGEQFF; CDR3nt: TGTGCCAGCAGCTTAGAGGAGGCTGGTGAGCAGTTCTTC
d_gene: TRBD2; abundance: .; j_gene: TRBJ2-2; v_gene: TRBV6-6; CDR3aa: CASSYSSGSGTGELFF; CDR3nt: TGTGCCAGCAGTTACTCAAGCGGGAGTGGTACCGGGGAGCTGTTTTTT
d_gene: TRBD1; abundance: .; j_gene: TRBJ2-3; v_gene: TRBV11-2; CDR3aa: CASSWGTGGSTDTQYF; CDR3nt: TGTGCCAGCAGCTGGGGGACAGGGGGTAGCACAGATACGCAGTATTTT